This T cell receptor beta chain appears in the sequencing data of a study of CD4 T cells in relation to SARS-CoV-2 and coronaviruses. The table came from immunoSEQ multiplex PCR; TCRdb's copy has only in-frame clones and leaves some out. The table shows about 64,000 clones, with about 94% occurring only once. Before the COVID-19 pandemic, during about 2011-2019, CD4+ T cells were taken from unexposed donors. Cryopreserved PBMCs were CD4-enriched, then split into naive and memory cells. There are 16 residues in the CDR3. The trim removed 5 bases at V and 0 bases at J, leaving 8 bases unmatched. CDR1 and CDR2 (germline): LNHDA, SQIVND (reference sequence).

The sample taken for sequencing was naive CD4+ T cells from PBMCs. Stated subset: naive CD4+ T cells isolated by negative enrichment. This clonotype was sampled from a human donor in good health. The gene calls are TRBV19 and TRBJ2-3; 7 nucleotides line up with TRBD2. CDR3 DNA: TGTGCCAGTAGTGACAGCGGGGCTACTAGCACAGATACGCAGTATTTT. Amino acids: CASSDSGATSTDTQYF. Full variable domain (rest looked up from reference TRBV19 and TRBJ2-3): DGGITQSPKYLFRKEGQNVTLSCEQNLNHDAMYWYRQDPGQGLRLIYYSQIVNDFQKGDIAEGYSVSREKKESFPLTVTSAQKNPTAFYLCASSDSGATSTDTQYFGPGTRLTVL.